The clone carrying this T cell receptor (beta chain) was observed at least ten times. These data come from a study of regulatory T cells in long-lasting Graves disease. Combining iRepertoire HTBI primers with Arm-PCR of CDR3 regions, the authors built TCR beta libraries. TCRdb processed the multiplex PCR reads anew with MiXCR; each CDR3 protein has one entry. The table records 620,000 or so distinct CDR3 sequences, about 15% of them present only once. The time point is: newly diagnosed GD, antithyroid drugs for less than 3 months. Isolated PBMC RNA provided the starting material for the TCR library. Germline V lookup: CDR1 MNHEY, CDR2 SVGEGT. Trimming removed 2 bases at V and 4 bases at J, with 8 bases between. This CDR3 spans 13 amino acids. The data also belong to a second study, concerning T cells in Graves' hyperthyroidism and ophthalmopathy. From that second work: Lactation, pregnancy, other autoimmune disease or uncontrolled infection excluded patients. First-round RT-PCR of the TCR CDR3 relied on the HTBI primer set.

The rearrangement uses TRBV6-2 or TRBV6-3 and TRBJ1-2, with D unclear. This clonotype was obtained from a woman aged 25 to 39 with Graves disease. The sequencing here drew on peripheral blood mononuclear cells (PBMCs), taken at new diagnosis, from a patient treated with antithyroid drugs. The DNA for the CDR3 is TGTGCCAGCAGTTACCCCCAAATCTATGGCTACACCTTC. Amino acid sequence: CASSYPQIYGYTF.